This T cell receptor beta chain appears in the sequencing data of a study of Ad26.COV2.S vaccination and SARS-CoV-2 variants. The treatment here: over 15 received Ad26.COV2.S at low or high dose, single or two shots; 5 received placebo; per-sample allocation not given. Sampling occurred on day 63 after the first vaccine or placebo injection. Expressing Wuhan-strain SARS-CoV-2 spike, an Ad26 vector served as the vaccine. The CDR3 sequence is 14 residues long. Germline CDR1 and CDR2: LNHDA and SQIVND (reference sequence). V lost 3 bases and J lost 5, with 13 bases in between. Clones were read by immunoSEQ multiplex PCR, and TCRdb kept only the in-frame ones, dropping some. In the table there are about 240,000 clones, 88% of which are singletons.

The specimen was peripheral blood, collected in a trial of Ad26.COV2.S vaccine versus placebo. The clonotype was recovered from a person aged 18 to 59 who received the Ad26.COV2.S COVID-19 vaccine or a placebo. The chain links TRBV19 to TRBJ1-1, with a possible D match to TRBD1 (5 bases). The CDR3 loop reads CASSIEGVRTEAFF. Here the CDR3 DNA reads TGTGCCAGTAGTATCGAAGGGGTACGGACTGAAGCTTTCTTT.